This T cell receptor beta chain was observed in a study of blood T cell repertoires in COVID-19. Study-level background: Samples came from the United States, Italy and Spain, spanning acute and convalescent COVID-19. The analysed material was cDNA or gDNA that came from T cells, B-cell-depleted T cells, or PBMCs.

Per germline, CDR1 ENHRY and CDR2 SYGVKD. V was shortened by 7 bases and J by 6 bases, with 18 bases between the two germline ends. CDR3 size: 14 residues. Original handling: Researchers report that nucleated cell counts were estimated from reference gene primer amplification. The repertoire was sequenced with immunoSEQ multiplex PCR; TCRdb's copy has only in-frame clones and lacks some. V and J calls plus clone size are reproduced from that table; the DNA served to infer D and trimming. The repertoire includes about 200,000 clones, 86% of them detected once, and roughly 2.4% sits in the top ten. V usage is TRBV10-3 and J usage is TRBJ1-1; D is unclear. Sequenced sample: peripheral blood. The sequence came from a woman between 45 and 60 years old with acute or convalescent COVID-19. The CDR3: CAIKLSAGDPEAFF. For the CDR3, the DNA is TGTGCCATCAAATTGTCAGCCGGGGATCCTGAAGCTTTCTTT.